A single sample gave rise to the 9 T cell receptor beta chains below, sequenced in a study of blood T cell repertoires in COVID-19. Libraries were prepared by immunoSEQ multiplex PCR; TCRdb keeps only in-frame clonotypes and omits some of them. The top ten hold approximately 15% of the sample, which has more than 90,000 clones, 91% seen once. Source material: peripheral blood. Source of these receptors: a middle-aged man with acute or convalescent COVID-19.

This clone was counted only a few times. The J gene is TRBJ1-1, the V gene TRBV29-1; 8 positions match TRBD1. V was pared by 3 bases and J by 4 bases, with 7 bases of the junction left unmatched. Germline V gene sequence: CDR1 SQVTM, CDR2 ANQGSEA. This CDR3 region has 14 residues. Here the CDR3 DNA reads TGCAGCGTTGACCGACAGGGGATAACCACTGAAGCTTTCTTT. Translated, it gives CSVDRQGITTEAFF.

The genes are TRBV20-1 and TRBJ1-1; weak D call: TRBD1 (6 bases). Germline V CDR1 and CDR2: DFQATT, SNEGSKA (reference sequence). V gave up 3 bases and J gave up 5 bases, with 10 bases separating them. The CDR3 sequence is 12 residues long. CDR3 region: CSASQGRTEAFF. In nucleotides, the CDR3 is TGCAGTGCTAGTCAGGGGCGGACTGAAGCTTTCTTT.

This clone appeared a few times. The V call is TRBV27, the J call TRBJ2-5; tentative D call: TRBD1 (5 bases). The CDR3 spans 12 residues. Germline CDR1 is MNHEY and CDR2 is SMNVEV (reference sequence). V lost 5 bases and J 5 bases, leaving 9 bases between the germline ends. CDR3 DNA sequence: TGTGCCAGCAGTAGACAGAGGGAGACCCAGTACTTC. Translating gives CASSRQRETQYF.

The rearrangement joins TRBV5-1 to TRBJ2-2, with D tentatively TRBD1 (5 bases). The germline gives CDR1 SGHRS, CDR2 YFSETQ. V lost 0 bases, J lost 7 bases, and 10 bases lay in between. The CDR3 sequence is 14 residues long. In nucleotides, the CDR3 is TGCGCCAGCAGCTTGGGGCAGGGAAGCGGGGAGCTGTTTTTT. Translation gives CASSLGQGSGELFF.

The chain recombines TRBV9 with TRBJ1-2, with D tentatively TRBD1 (5 bases). CDR1 SGDLS and CDR2 YYNGEE come from the germline V gene. With 1 base removed from V and 6 bases from J, the gap between germline ends came to 19 bases. The CDR3 extends over 16 amino acids. CDR3 loop: CASSVTPTGRGDGYTF. The CDR3 nucleotides are TGTGCCAGCAGCGTAACCCCGACGGGGAGGGGTGATGGCTACACCTTC.

The V call is TRBV12-3 or TRBV12-4, the J call TRBJ1-2; D may be TRBD1 (6 bases). V was cut by 5 bases and J by 8 bases, with 9 bases left in between. CDR3 size: 11 residues. The DNA of the CDR3 is TGTGCCAGCAGTCAGGGGTACGGCTACACCTTC. Its translation: CASSQGYGYTF.

The chain employs TRBV4-2 and TRBJ1-6; unclear D gene. The germline gives CDR1 LGHNA, CDR2 YNFKEQ. CDR3 size: 15 residues. V was pared by 1 base and J by 7 bases, with 11 bases between. The CDR3 here is CASSQGASGNSPLHF. In DNA form, the CDR3 reads TGTGCCAGCAGCCAAGGTGCGTCCGGGAATTCACCCCTCCACTTT.

This chain uses TRBV2 with TRBJ1-1, with 10 bases that match TRBD1. Germline CDR1 and CDR2: SNHLY and FYNNEI. This CDR3 contains 15 residues. The V segment lost 8 bases and the J segment 1 base; nucleotides outside the gene matches: 7. The CDR3 DNA is TGTGCCAGCTTTGGACAGGGGGGTTGGAACACTGAAGCTTTCTTT. This encodes CASFGQGGWNTEAFF. Using reference TRBV2 and TRBJ1-1 for the parts outside the CDR3, the full variable domain is EPEVTQTPSHQVTQMGQEVILRCVPISNHLYFYWYRQILGQKVEFLVSFYNNEISEKSEIFDDQFSVERPDGSNFTLKIRSTKLEDSAMYFCASFGQGGWNTEAFFGQGTRLTVV.

The chain uses TRBV30 and TRBJ1-3; D is undetermined. The CDR3 consists of 11 residues. The V end lost 2 bases, the J end lost 11 bases, and 10 bases lay between the germline ends. The germline V gene encodes CDR1 GTSNPN and CDR2 SVGIG (reference sequence). DNA for the CDR3: TGTGCCTGGAGTCCGGGGAGCGCCATATATTTT. The encoded protein is CAWSPGSAIYF.